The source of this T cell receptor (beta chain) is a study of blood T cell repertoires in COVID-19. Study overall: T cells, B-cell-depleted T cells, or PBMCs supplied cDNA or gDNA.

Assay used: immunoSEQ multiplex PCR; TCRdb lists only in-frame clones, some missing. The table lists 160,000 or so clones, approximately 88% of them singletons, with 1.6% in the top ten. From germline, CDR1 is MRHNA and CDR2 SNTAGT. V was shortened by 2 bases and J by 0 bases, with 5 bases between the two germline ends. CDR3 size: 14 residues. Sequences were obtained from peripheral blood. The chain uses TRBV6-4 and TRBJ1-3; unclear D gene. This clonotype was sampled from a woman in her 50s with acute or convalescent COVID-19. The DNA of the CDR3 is TGTGCCAGCAGTGACCACAGCTCTGGAAACACCATATATTTT. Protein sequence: CASSDHSSGNTIYF.